This T cell receptor (beta chain) is drawn from a study of beta chain features in type 1 diabetes. Regarding the study as a whole: Among type 1 diabetes patients, VDJ junctions had fewer insertions and more deletions. For patients and controls alike, PCR might favor shorter templates to the same degree.

Germline loops: CDR1 SGHTS, CDR2 YDEGEE. The ends were cut back, 4 bases at V and 3 bases at J, with 8 bases in the middle. The length of the CDR3 is 12 residues. For this clone: Its target is not known.

Expressed TCRB transcripts were sequenced because the isolated RNA had all been reverse transcribed beforehand. Sequenced by immunoSEQ multiplex PCR; TCRdb stores in-frame clones only, minus some. The sample records fewer than 900,000 clones, about 17% being singletons. The origin of this receptor is a woman aged 18-35 years in good health. The chain employs TRBV5-8 and TRBJ2-7; no reliable D call. The sequencing input was naive CD4+ T cells from blood. CDR3 in amino acids: CASSDTRYEQYF. The CDR3 coding sequence is TGTGCCAGCAGCGATACCCGCTACGAGCAGTACTTC.